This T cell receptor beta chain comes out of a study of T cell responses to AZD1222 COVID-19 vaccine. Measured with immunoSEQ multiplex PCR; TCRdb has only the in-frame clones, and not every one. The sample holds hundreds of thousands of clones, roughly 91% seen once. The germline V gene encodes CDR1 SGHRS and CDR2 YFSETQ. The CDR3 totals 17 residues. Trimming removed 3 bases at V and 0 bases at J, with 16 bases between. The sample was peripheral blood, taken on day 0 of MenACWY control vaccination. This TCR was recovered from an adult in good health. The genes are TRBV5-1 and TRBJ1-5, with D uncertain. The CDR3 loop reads CASSSDPLGFSNQPQHF. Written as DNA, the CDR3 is TGCGCCAGCAGCTCAGACCCACTCGGGTTTAGCAATCAGCCCCAGCATTTT.